The T cell receptor beta chain under discussion was sequenced for a study of blood T cell repertoires in COVID-19. About the study: T cells, B-cell-depleted T cells, or PBMCs supplied cDNA or gDNA.

Exposed enrollees encountered a COVID-19 case at some point within 2 weeks before study entry. Germline trimming cut 1 base from V and 10 bases from J; bases unmatched to any gene: 10. The V gene's germline CDR1 is SGHNT and CDR2 YENEEA. CDR3 size: 15 residues. This clone was picked up one time. Generated by immunoSEQ multiplex PCR, the TCRdb table keeps only in-frame clones and is missing some. The sample consists of about 320,000 clones, 85% of them appearing once. The sample taken for sequencing was PBMCs or T cells enriched from blood (not recorded which). This TCR was recovered from a woman in her twenties or thirties who had been exposed to COVID-19. The chain couples TRBV11-3 to TRBJ2-1; TRBD2 matches at 7 bases. The CDR3 sequence is CASSLAAGGLGEQFF. CDR3 DNA sequence: TGTGCCAGCAGCTTAGCGGCCGGGGGGTTAGGCGAGCAGTTCTTC. The whole variable domain, filled in from reference TRBV11-3 and TRBJ2-1, reads EAGVVQSPRYKIIEKKQPVAFWCNPISGHNTLYWYLQNLGQGPELLIRYENEEAVDDSQLPKDRFSAERLKGVDSTLKIQPAELGDSAVYLCASSLAAGGLGEQFFGPGTRLTVL.